This entry is about one T cell receptor (beta chain). What it binds is unknown. This record belongs to a study of shared clonotypes between healthy human individuals. Regarding the study as a whole: Sharing across a handful of donors was seen in around 5% of naive CD4 clonotypes.

The CDR3 sequence is 16 residues long. The germline CDR1 and CDR2 sequences are MNHEY and SVGAGI. V was shortened by 0 bases and J by 4 bases, with 13 bases between the two germline ends. Roughly 200 ng DNA, approximately 30,000 T cell genomes, went into each sorted-subset replicate PCR. This table comes from immunoSEQ multiplex PCR, and its TCRdb copy is limited to in-frame clones, with some not included. This repertoire shows some 1,600,000 clones, about 98% found once; its top ten account for roughly 0.45%. The source is a man aged 30 to 39 in good health. The chain links TRBV6-5 to TRBJ2-1; D may be TRBD1 (6 bases). What was sequenced was naive CD4+ T cells sorted from blood. Noted subset: CD45RA+ positively selected. CDR3 DNA sequence: TGTGCCAGCAGTTACTCCCCCGACGGGACATACAATGAGCAGTTCTTC. Protein sequence: CASSYSPDGTYNEQFF.